One and the same sample provided the 6 T cell receptor beta chains below, sequenced in a study of control samples from healthy donors and cancer patients. Here immunoSEQ multiplex PCR was the method, and the copy in TCRdb shows in-frame clones only, minus some. The sample contains 150,000 to 200,000 clones, about 90% of which appear only once. The sample comprised blood. Receptors were obtained from a woman aged 40 to 50 in good health.

The chain carries TRBV5-1 and TRBJ2-2; D is uncertain. CDR1 and CDR2 (germline): SGHRS, YFSETQ. V gave up 0 bases and J gave up 6 bases, with 9 bases separating them. The CDR3 totals 14 residues. CDR3 in DNA: TGCGCCAGCAGCTTGGATGTTAGTTCCGGGGAGCTGTTTTTT. It specifies CASSLDVSSGELFF.

The rearrangement joins TRBV14 to TRBJ2-2; 9 bases agree with TRBD1. The CDR3 runs to 15 residues. V was pared by 4 bases and J by 1 base, with 1 base of the junction left unmatched. Germline V gene data show CDR1 as SGHDN and CDR2 as FVKESK. For the CDR3, the DNA is TGTGCCAGCAGCCGGGGACAGGGGAACACCGGGGAGCTGTTTTTT. Translating it yields CASSRGQGNTGELFF. Drawing the rest from reference TRBV14 and TRBJ2-2, the complete variable domain is EAGVTQFPSHSVIEKGQTVTLRCDPISGHDNLYWYRRVMGKEIKFLLHFVKESKQDESGMPNNRFLAERTGGTYSTLKVQPAELEDSGVYFCASSRGQGNTGELFFGEGSRLTVL.

This chain connects TRBV7-9 to TRBJ1-1; 9 nucleotides agree with TRBD1. Trimming cost V 6 bases and J 4 bases; bases outside gene matches: 9. Germline values: CDR1 SEHNR, CDR2 FQNEAQ (reference sequence). This CDR3 region has 15 residues. This chain's CDR3 is CASSLGDREGTEAFF. As DNA, the CDR3 is TGTGCCAGCAGTCTAGGGGACAGGGAGGGCACTGAAGCTTTCTTT.

V is TRBV11-2 and J is TRBJ2-7; D could derive from TRBD1 or TRBD2 (7 bases each). The germline V gene encodes CDR1 SGHAT and CDR2 FQNNGV. Trimming left V 4 bases short and J 5 bases short, with 30 bases between. The CDR3 has 19 amino acids. The CDR3, as DNA: TGTGCCAGCAGCTCCCAGTCCGGTCTCCGGGGGGACAGCTCGGACGAGCAGTACTTC. This codes for CASSSQSGLRGDSSDEQYF.

This chain connects TRBV19 to TRBJ1-2; D remains unclear. Trimming pared 7 bases from V and 5 bases from J, leaving 8 bases between. CDR3 size: 11 residues. Germline V gene lookup returns CDR1 LNHDA and CDR2 SQIVND (reference sequence). CDR3 region: CASTAGYGYTF. CDR3 bases: TGTGCCAGTACGGCCGGGTATGGCTACACCTTC.

This clone came up once. The gene calls are TRBV2 and TRBJ2-2, with 9 bases matching TRBD2. CDR3 length equals 15 residues. Looked up from germline, CDR1 is SNHLY and CDR2 is FYNNEI. With V trimmed by 10 bases and J by 2 bases, 8 bases remained unmatched. The CDR3: CATPGTSLNTGELFF. The CDR3 DNA reads TGTGCCACCCCCGGGACTAGCCTAAACACCGGGGAGCTGTTTTTT.